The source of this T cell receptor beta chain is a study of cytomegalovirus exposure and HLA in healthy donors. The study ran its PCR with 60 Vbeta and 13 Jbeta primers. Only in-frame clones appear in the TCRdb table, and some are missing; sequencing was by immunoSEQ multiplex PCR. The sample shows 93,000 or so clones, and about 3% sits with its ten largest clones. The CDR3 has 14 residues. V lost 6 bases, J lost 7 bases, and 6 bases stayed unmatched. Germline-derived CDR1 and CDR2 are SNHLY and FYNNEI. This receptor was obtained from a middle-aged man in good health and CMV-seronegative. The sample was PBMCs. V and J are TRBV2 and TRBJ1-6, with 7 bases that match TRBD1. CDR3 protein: CASSDGTANSPLHF. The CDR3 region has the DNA TGTGCCAGCAGCGATGGGACAGCGAATTCACCCCTCCACTTT.